The clone carrying this T cell receptor beta chain has a count of ten or more. The antigen remains undetermined. The sample comes from a study of T-cell reconstitution after alpha-beta-depleted transplantation in children. Study-wide findings and caveats: Diversity and T-cell counts at one year after transplant derived mostly from new T cells. Alpha-beta T cells about two months after transplant reportedly derived from several hundred expanded graft clones. Several patients had high TCRbeta diversity at day 60; it came from surviving recipient T cells and thymic progenitors.

Molecular barcoding with unique molecular identifiers was used for the TCRbeta library. TCRdb independently ran MiXCR on the PCR reads; one entry per CDR3 protein. The sample has 55,000 to 90,000 distinct CDR3 sequences, 4.9% seen once. This TCR was recovered from a boy younger than two who had a stem cell transplant for acute myeloid leukemia, so the T cells may come from the graft donor. This specimen was PBMCs, mostly from graft donor cells, taken 180 days after TCRalphabeta/CD19-depleted stem cell transplant.

The CDR3 sequence: CSVEEGAGEKLFF. CDR3 nucleotide sequence: TGCAGCGTCGAGGAGGGGGCAGGGGAAAAACTGTTTTTT. The V call is TRBV29-1, the J call TRBJ1-4; 7 nucleotides agree with TRBD1. Losses at the gene ends were 6 bases for V and 8 bases for J; bases not matched to a gene: 9. Germline CDR1 and CDR2: SQVTM and ANQGSEA. The CDR3 has 13 residues. Based on the CDR3 plus reference TRBV29-1 and TRBJ1-4, the full variable domain is SAVISQKPSRDICQRGTSLTIQCQVDSQVTMMFWYRQQPGQSLTLIATANQGSEATYESGFVIDKFPISRPNLTFSTLTVSNMSPEDSSIYLCSVEEGAGEKLFFGSGTQLSVL.